This T cell receptor beta chain came from a study of low-dose radiotherapy and immunotherapy resistance in tumors. Study-level information: Patients received cyclophosphamide 200 mg/m2 intravenously every two weeks, the day before radiation-immunotherapy.

Trimming took 3 bases from V and 0 from J, leaving 10 bases between them. The germline V gene has CDR1 MDHEN and CDR2 SYDVKM. The CDR3 is 15 amino acids. The sample holds many counts of this clonotype. TRAV- and TRBV-specific primers primed first-strand cDNA, covering alpha and beta chains. Using a constant-region primer together with a V-primer adapter, TCRs were subjected to roughly 18 PCR cycles of amplification. The authors amplified isolated mRNA by in vitro transcription. One entry per CDR3 protein, called by TCRdb with MiXCR from the reads. The table has tens of thousands of distinct CDR3 sequences, more than 8% seen once. Time point reported: before trial treatment.

The source material was PBMCs, sampled before treatment. The source of this sequence is a male donor with prostate cancer. J is TRBJ2-3 and V is TRBV28; D is ambiguous. The CDR3: CASSLGIRSTDTQYF. CDR3 coding DNA: TGTGCCAGCAGTTTGGGGATAAGGAGCACAGATACGCAGTATTTT.